The 9 T cell receptor beta chains presented below share a single source sample, sequenced in a study of T cell responses to AZD1222 COVID-19 vaccine. TCRdb's table, derived via immunoSEQ multiplex PCR, lists solely in-frame clones and lacks some. The sample lists some 73,000 clones; 75% to 90% were seen once. Sequencing used peripheral blood, obtained 28 days after the second AZD1222 dose. Source of these receptors: an adult who received the AZD1222 COVID-19 vaccine.

CDR3 sequence reads: CASSGHREGQPQHF. The CDR3 DNA sequence: TGTGCCAGCAGCGGCCACAGGGAGGGGCAGCCCCAGCATTTT. This sequence joins TRBV9 and TRBJ1-5; weak D call: TRBD1 (6 bases). Trimming removed 3 bases at V and 7 bases at J, with 14 bases between. CDR3 length: 14 residues. In germline, CDR1 is SGDLS, CDR2 YYNGEE.

The CDR3 here is CASSVRLAGGHGDTQYF. Written as DNA, the CDR3 is TGTGCCAGCAGCGTCCGACTAGCGGGAGGGCATGGAGATACGCAGTATTTT. The chain uses TRBV9 and TRBJ2-3; 14 bases fit TRBD2. With V trimmed by 2 bases and J by 5 bases, 7 bases remained unmatched. In germline, CDR1 is SGDLS, CDR2 YYNGEE. The CDR3 covers 17 residues.

The CDR3 nucleotides are TGTGCCACCAGTAGATGGGAGACCCAGTACTTC. This gives the protein CATSRWETQYF. The gene calls are TRBV15 and TRBJ2-5; no clear D. CDR1 is LNHNV, CDR2 YYDKDF, per germline (reference sequence). The germline V and J ends were trimmed by 6 bases and 5 bases, with 7 bases remaining between them. This CDR3 is 11 amino acids long.

The V gene is TRBV6-2 or TRBV6-3, the J gene TRBJ1-2; D perhaps matches TRBD1 (6 bases). This CDR3 is built from 14 residues. Germline values: CDR1 MNHEY, CDR2 SVGEGT. V lost 4 bases, J lost 0 bases, and 9 bases lay in between. The CDR3 bases are TGTGCCAGCAGTTCCTGGACAGCTAACTATGGCTACACCTTC. It is translated as CASSSWTANYGYTF.

The chain has TRBV27 and TRBJ2-7; tentative D call: TRBD2 (5 bases). The CDR3 contains 14 residues. The V and J ends lost 3 bases and 1 base respectively, with 10 bases between them. Germline-derived CDR1 and CDR2 are MNHEY and SMNVEV (reference sequence). This CDR3 is CASSLRAPSYEQYF. As DNA, the CDR3 is TGTGCCAGCAGTTTGAGGGCCCCTTCCTACGAGCAGTACTTC.

The chain has TRBV5-1 and TRBJ2-1; D not certain. V lost 2 bases to trimming and J lost 15 bases, with 12 bases between them. Germline V gives CDR1 SGHRS, CDR2 YFSETQ. The length of the CDR3 is 11 residues. The CDR3 region is CASSFGNYRFF. Here the CDR3 DNA reads TGCGCCAGCAGCTTTGGAAACTATAGGTTCTTC.

The V and J genes are TRBV19 and TRBJ2-1, with a weak D call TRBD1 (7 bases). This CDR3 has 15 residues. The V end lost 4 bases, the J end lost 0 bases, and 10 bases lay between the germline ends. Germline values: CDR1 LNHDA, CDR2 SQIVND (reference sequence). The CDR3 DNA follows: TGTGCCAGTAGTAAGGAGGGGGCCTCCTACAATGAGCAGTTCTTC. Amino acids: CASSKEGASYNEQFF. Using reference TRBV19 and TRBJ2-1 for the parts outside the CDR3, the full variable domain is DGGITQSPKYLFRKEGQNVTLSCEQNLNHDAMYWYRQDPGQGLRLIYYSQIVNDFQKGDIAEGYSVSREKKESFPLTVTSAQKNPTAFYLCASSKEGASYNEQFFGPGTRLTVL.

The rearrangement links TRBV7-2 to TRBJ1-4; D remains unclear. The V and J ends lost 3 bases and 5 bases respectively, with 13 bases between them. The CDR3 contains 15 residues. The germline V gene encodes CDR1 SGHTA and CDR2 FQGNSA. In DNA, the CDR3 is TGTGCCAGCAGCTTTACCCGGCTATTAAATGAAAAACTGTTTTTT. It specifies CASSFTRLLNEKLFF.

V usage is TRBV18 and J usage is TRBJ2-1; D is undetermined. Per germline, CDR1 KGHSH and CDR2 LQKENI. This CDR3 has 14 amino acids. Trimming stripped 1 base from V and 7 bases from J, with 11 bases between. The CDR3, as DNA: TGTGCCAGCTCACCACGAGGAGAACGAAATGAGCAGTTCTTC. This sequence encodes CASSPRGERNEQFF.